The sequence of this T cell receptor (beta chain) was determined in a study of cytomegalovirus exposure and HLA in healthy donors. Findings of the study overall: The study listed 150 to 200 cytomegalovirus-associated TCR beta chains.

13 Jbeta primers and 60 Vbeta primers were used for the PCR. Produced via immunoSEQ multiplex PCR; TCRdb's table is partial and in-frame only. Among 100,000 to 150,000 clones, just under 75% were seen once, and the ten largest hold approximately 4.8%. This clone was seen a single time. Its antigen is unknown. This clonotype was sampled from a man between 60 and 70 years old in good health and CMV-seropositive. Sequencing was done on a sample of PBMCs.

The chain's CDR3 is CASSYATGSYEQYF. The CDR3 region has the DNA TGTGCCAGCAGTTACGCCACAGGGTCCTACGAGCAGTACTTC. The chain combines TRBV6-5 with TRBJ2-7; D may be TRBD1 (6 bases). The V gene's germline CDR1 is MNHEY and CDR2 SVGAGI. V dropped 2 bases and J dropped 1 base, with 9 bases sitting between them. The CDR3 extends over 14 amino acids.